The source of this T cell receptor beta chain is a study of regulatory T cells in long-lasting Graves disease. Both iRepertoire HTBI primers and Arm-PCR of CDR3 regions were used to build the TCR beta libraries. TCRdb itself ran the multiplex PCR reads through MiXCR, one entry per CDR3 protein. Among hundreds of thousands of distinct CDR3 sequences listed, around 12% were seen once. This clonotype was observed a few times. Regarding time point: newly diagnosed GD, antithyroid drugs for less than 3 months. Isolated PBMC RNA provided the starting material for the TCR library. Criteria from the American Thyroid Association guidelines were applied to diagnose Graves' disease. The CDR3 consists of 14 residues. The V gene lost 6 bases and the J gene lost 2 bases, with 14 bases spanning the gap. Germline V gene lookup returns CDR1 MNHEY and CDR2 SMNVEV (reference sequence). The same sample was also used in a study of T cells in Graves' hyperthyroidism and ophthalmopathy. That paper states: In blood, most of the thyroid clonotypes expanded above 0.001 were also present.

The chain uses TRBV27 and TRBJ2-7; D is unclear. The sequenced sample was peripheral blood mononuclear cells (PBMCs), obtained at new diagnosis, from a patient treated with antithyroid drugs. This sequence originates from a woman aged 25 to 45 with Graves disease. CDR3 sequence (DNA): TGTGCCAGCAGACCCCGGTGGAGTGCCTACGAGCAGTACTTC. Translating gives CASRPRWSAYEQYF.